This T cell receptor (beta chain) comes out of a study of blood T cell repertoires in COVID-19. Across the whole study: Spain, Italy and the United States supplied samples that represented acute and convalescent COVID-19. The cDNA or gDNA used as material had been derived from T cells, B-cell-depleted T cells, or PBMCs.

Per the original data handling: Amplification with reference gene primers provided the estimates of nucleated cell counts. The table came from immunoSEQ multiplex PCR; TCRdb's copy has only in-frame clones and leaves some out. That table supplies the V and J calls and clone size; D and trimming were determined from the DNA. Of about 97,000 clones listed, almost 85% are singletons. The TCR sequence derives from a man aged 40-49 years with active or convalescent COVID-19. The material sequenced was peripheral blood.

The CDR3: CASGLGGNQPQHF. For the CDR3, the DNA is TGTGCCAGTGGCCTAGGGGGTAATCAGCCCCAGCATTTT. The chain joins TRBV19 to TRBJ1-5; maybe TRBD1 (6 bases). This CDR3 has 13 amino acids. Per the germline V gene, CDR1 is LNHDA and CDR2 is SQIVND (reference sequence). Trimming left V 8 bases short and J 4 bases short, with 12 bases between.